These T cell receptor beta chains were read from a single sample in a study of blood T cells in healthy people across ages. Each CDR3 protein gets one entry after TCRdb re-called the 5' RACE reads with MiXCR. The sample contains 1.5 million to 2 million distinct CDR3 sequences, over 25% of which appear only once. Sequencing input: blood. These TCRs come from a woman aged 25-40 years in good health. Both conserved end residues are part of each CDR3. D genes are given only for firm matches. The size entry is marked missing in some rows and otherwise reads once, few, many or a size class.

abundance	v_gene	j_gene	d_gene	CDR3aa	CDR3nt
-	TRBV10-3	TRBJ1-5	-	CAISESPSGLSNQPQHF	TGTGCCATCAGTGAGTCGCCGAGCGGGTTGAGCAATCAGCCCCAGCATTTT
-	TRBV20-1	TRBJ2-7	TRBD2	CSARVPGLAEGEQYF	TGCAGTGCTAGAGTCCCGGGACTAGCGGAAGGAGAGCAGTACTTC
-	TRBV9	TRBJ2-3	TRBD2	CASSPVASGASTDTQYF	TGTGCCAGCAGCCCCGTGGCTAGCGGGGCTAGCACAGATACGCAGTATTTT
few	TRBV5-1	TRBJ2-3	TRBD2	CASSLDLAGVTDTQYF	TGCGCCAGCAGCTTGGATCTAGCGGGGGTCACAGATACGCAGTATTTT
few	TRBV12-3/TRBV12-4	TRBJ1-1	-	CASSRPPGGTEAFF	TGTGCCAGCAGCCGACCCCCGGGGGGCACTGAAGCTTTCTTT
many	TRBV20-1	TRBJ2-5	TRBD1	CSADRGRMETQYF	TGCAGTGCTGACAGGGGGAGGATGGAGACCCAGTACTTC
many	TRBV12-3/TRBV12-4	TRBJ2-4	-	CASSSVSGSTIQYF	TGTGCCAGCAGCTCGGTTTCGGGGTCAACCATTCAGTACTTC
many	TRBV12-3/TRBV12-4	TRBJ2-1	TRBD2	CASSTRAGVYNEQFF	TGTGCCAGCAGTACCCGAGCGGGGGTATACAATGAGCAGTTCTTC
few	TRBV6-2/TRBV6-3	TRBJ2-1	-	CASSYTVDEQFF	TGTGCCAGCAGTTACACGGTAGATGAGCAGTTCTTC
many	TRBV28	TRBJ2-5	-	CASSVPWKTGETQYF	TGTGCCAGCAGTGTGCCGTGGAAAACTGGGGAGACCCAGTACTTC
-	TRBV9	TRBJ1-4	-	CASSVDGLNEKLFF	TGTGCCAGCAGCGTAGACGGCCTAAATGAAAAACTGTTTTTT
-	TRBV9	TRBJ2-3	-	CASSPQWGFGTDTQYF	TGTGCCAGCAGCCCCCAGTGGGGGTTTGGCACAGATACGCAGTATTTT
few	TRBV6-1	TRBJ1-1	-	CASSETQTVSAFF	TGTGCCAGCAGTGAAACCCAGACAGTGTCAGCTTTCTTT
-	TRBV13	TRBJ2-7	-	CASSPRGHLSSYEQYF	TGTGCCAGCAGCCCACGCGGACACCTAAGCTCCTACGAGCAGTACTTC
-	TRBV2	TRBJ1-1	TRBD1	CASRDQTGALNTEAFF	TGTGCCAGCAGAGACCAGACAGGGGCGTTGAACACTGAAGCTTTCTTT
once	TRBV27	TRBJ2-5	-	CASSQWGRGETQYF	TGTGCCAGCAGCCAGTGGGGCAGGGGAGAGACCCAGTACTTC
-	TRBV15	TRBJ2-1	TRBD2	CATNPPGTSINEQFF	TGTGCCACCAACCCACCCGGGACTAGCATCAATGAGCAGTTCTTC
few	TRBV5-1	TRBJ1-4	TRBD1	CASSLTGGPREKLFF	TGCGCCAGCAGCTTAACAGGGGGTCCCCGTGAAAAACTGTTTTTT
-	TRBV7-2	TRBJ2-1	-	CASSRLATTSTRYNEQFF	TGTGCCAGCAGCCGCCTGGCTACCACTAGCACCCGCTACAATGAGCAGTTCTTC
many	TRBV15	TRBJ1-6	-	CATSRDPGNSPLHF	TGTGCCACCAGCAGAGATCCCGGGAACTCACCCCTCCACTTT
-	TRBV20-1	TRBJ2-1	TRBD2	CSATPATSGGDNEQFF	TGCAGTGCCACCCCGGCTACTAGCGGGGGGGACAATGAGCAGTTCTTC
-	TRBV7-9	TRBJ2-1	-	CASSLLAGATNEQFF	TGTGCCAGCAGCCTATTGGCGGGGGCCACCAATGAGCAGTTCTTC
few	TRBV11-2	TRBJ2-3	TRBD2	CASSPGGNTQYF	TGTGCCAGCAGCCCGGGGGGGAATACGCAGTATTTT
many	TRBV7-9	TRBJ2-3	-	CASSFNDFDTDTQYF	TGTGCCAGCAGCTTCAATGACTTTGACACAGATACGCAGTATTTT
few	TRBV28	TRBJ2-1	-	CASSLYQGAGEQFF	TGTGCCAGCAGTTTATACCAAGGGGCAGGCGAGCAGTTCTTC
many	TRBV29-1	TRBJ2-7	-	CSVDSSYEQYF	TGCAGCGTTGACAGTAGCTACGAGCAGTACTTC
-	TRBV15	TRBJ2-4	-	CATSRDGTSFILEQYF	TGTGCCACCAGCAGAGACGGGACCTCCTTTATATTGGAGCAGTACTTC
-	TRBV11-2	TRBJ2-3	TRBD1	CAGSLRGTDIRTDTQYF	TGTGCCGGCAGCTTAAGGGGGACAGACATCCGCACAGATACGCAGTATTTT
many	TRBV7-9	TRBJ2-7	-	CASSFVNPSEQYF	TGTGCCAGCAGCTTCGTCAACCCTTCCGAGCAGTACTTC
-	TRBV20-1	TRBJ2-5	-	CSARDTVEETQYF	TGCAGTGCTAGAGATACAGTCGAAGAGACCCAGTACTTC
many	TRBV12-3/TRBV12-4	TRBJ2-5	TRBD2	CASRSLAGAWETQYF	TGTGCCAGCAGGTCCTTAGCGGGGGCGTGGGAGACCCAGTACTTC
-	TRBV19	TRBJ2-1	-	CAGSTGDLGGYNEQFF	TGTGCCGGTAGTACCGGGGACTTGGGGGGTTACAATGAGCAGTTCTTC
many	TRBV20-1	TRBJ2-6	-	CSALRSGANVLTF	TGCAGTGCTCTACGCTCTGGGGCCAACGTCCTGACTTTC
few	TRBV10-3	TRBJ1-2	-	CAISELQAAQYGYTF	TGTGCCATCAGTGAGTTACAGGCCGCCCAGTATGGCTACACCTTC
many	TRBV11-2	TRBJ2-7	-	CASSLEGRAYEQYF	TGTGCCAGCAGCTTAGAGGGCAGGGCCTACGAGCAGTACTTC
-	TRBV20-1	TRBJ2-3	-	CSARDSRKGGWDTQYF	TGCAGTGCTAGAGATAGCCGGAAGGGGGGCTGGGATACGCAGTATTTT
-	TRBV7-2	TRBJ2-5	-	CASSPIQGSETQYF	TGTGCCAGCAGCCCTATTCAGGGAAGCGAGACCCAGTACTTC
-	TRBV6-6	TRBJ2-1	-	CASSYILRDNEQFF	TGTGCCAGCAGTTACATCCTGCGGGACAATGAGCAGTTCTTC
many	TRBV18	TRBJ2-7	-	CASSFNRTLSEQYF	TGTGCCAGCTCATTTAACAGGACCCTTTCCGAGCAGTACTTC
few	TRBV7-3	TRBJ1-6	-	CASSPQGAFSGSPLHF	TGTGCCAGCAGCCCTCAGGGCGCGTTCTCCGGTTCACCCCTCCACTTT
many	TRBV6-6	TRBJ2-5	-	CASSSGRVETQYF	TGTGCCAGCAGTTCGGGTCGGGTTGAGACCCAGTACTTC
-	TRBV10-1	TRBJ1-1	TRBD1	CASRRGHVMNTEAFF	TGCGCCAGCAGGAGGGGGCACGTAATGAACACTGAAGCTTTCTTT
-	TRBV5-1	TRBJ2-1	-	CATRDTPGPRAYEQFF	TGCGCCACTAGGGACACCCCGGGACCCCGGGCGTATGAGCAGTTCTTC
few	TRBV6-5	TRBJ2-7	-	CASSYSLGPIPNEQYF	TGTGCCAGCAGTTACTCCCTAGGACCGATTCCTAACGAGCAGTACTTC
few	TRBV29-1	TRBJ2-7	TRBD2	CSVAPGLARSHEQYF	TGCAGCGTTGCACCGGGACTAGCTCGGTCCCACGAGCAGTACTTC
few	TRBV2	TRBJ1-4	-	CASLRNNEKLFF	TGTGCCAGCCTCCGTAACAATGAAAAACTGTTTTTT